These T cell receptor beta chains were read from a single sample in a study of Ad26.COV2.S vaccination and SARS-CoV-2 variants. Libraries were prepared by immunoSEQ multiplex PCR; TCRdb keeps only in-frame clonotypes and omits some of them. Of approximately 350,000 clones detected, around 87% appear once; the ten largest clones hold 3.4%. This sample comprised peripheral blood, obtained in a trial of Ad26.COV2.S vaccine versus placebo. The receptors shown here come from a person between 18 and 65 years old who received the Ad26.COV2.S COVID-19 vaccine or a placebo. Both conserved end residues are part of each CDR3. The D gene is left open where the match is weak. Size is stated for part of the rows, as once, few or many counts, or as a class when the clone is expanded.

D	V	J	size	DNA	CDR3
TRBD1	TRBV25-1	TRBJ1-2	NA	TGTGCCAGCAGTGCATCGACAGGGAGAGGCTACACCTTC	CASSASTGRGYTF
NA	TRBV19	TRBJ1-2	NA	TGTGCCAGTAGTACGACAGTTAACTATGGCTACACCTTC	CASSTTVNYGYTF
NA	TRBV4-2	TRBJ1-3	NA	TGTGCCAGCAGCCAAGACCCAGGGTTCCTTGGAAACACCATATATTTT	CASSQDPGFLGNTIYF
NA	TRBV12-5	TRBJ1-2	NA	TGTGCTAGTGGTTTGGGGGAAGAAGCTAACTATGGCTACACCTTC	CASGLGEEANYGYTF
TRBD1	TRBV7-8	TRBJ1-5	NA	TGTGCCAGCAGCCCCCCGGGTCCTAACAGGGGTGATCAGCCCCAGCATTTT	CASSPPGPNRGDQPQHF
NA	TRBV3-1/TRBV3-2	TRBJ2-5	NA	TGTGCCAGCAGCCCCTCGGGTGGGGTCCAAGAGACCCAGTACTTC	CASSPSGGVQETQYF
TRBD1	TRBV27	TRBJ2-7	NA	TGTGCCAGCAGTCCAGGGGGCCTGTTCTACGAGCAGTACTTC	CASSPGGLFYEQYF
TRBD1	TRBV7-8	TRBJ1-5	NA	TGTGCCAGCAGCTTAGTCCGACAGGGTAGTGGTCAGCCCCAGCATTTT	CASSLVRQGSGQPQHF
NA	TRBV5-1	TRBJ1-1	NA	TGCGCCAGCAGCTTCACCATGAACACTGAAGCTTTCTTT	CASSFTMNTEAFF
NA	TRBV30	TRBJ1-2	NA	TGTGCCTGGAAGGCACTTACCTATGGCTACACCTTC	CAWKALTYGYTF
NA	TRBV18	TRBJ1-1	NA	TGTGCCAGCTCACCGAACACTGAAGCTTTCTTT	CASSPNTEAFF
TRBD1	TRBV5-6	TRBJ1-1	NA	TGTGCCAGCAGCCAACCTGACAGGGGGAGACTTGAAGCTTTCTTT	CASSQPDRGRLEAFF
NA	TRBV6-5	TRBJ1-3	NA	TGTGCCAGCAGTCAACAGGGCTTTGGAAACACCATATATTTT	CASSQQGFGNTIYF
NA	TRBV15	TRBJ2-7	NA	TGTGCCACCAGCAGAGATCGGTTCAACGAGCAGTACTTC	CATSRDRFNEQYF
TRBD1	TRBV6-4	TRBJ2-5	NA	TGTGCCAGCAGTCCGACAGGGGTCATACAAGAGACCCAGTACTTC	CASSPTGVIQETQYF
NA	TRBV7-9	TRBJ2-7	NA	TGTGCCAGCAGCCCCCGGGGCGAAACTTACGAGCAGTACTTC	CASSPRGETYEQYF
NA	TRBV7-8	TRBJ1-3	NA	TGTGCCAGCAGCTTATGGGAGGGCCGCCAAAGCCTCTCTGGAAACACCATATATTTT	CASSLWEGRQSLSGNTIYF
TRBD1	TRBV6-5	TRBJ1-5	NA	TGTGCCAGCAGTACCGGGACAGGGGGCTATCAGCCCCAGCATTTT	CASSTGTGGYQPQHF
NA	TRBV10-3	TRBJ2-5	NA	TGTGCCATCTCCATGGGGGGCAGGGAGACCCAGTACTTC	CAISMGGRETQYF
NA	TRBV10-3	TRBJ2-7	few	TGTGCCATCAGCCTTAGCGGATACTCCTACGAGCAGTACTTC	CAISLSGYSYEQYF
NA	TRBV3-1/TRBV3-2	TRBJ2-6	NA	TGTGCCAGCAGCCAAGCATCACCCAACGTCCTGACTTTC	CASSQASPNVLTF
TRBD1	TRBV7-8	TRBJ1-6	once	TGTGCCAGCGGAAGAGGGACAGTTTATAATTCACCCCTCCACTTT	CASGRGTVYNSPLHF
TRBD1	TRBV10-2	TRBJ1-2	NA	TGCGCCAGCAGTGGAGAGACAGGGGGTTCTCGTGGCTACACCTTC	CASSGETGGSRGYTF
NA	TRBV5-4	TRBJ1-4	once	TGTGCCAGCAGCTTGGGAGTGACAACTAATGAAAAACTGTTTTTT	CASSLGVTTNEKLFF
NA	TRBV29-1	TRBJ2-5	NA	TGCAGCGTTGATTGGAGGGGTGAGACCCAGTACTTC	CSVDWRGETQYF
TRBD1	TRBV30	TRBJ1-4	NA	TGTGCCTGGAGTGTCGGACAGGCGTCTGAAAAACTGTTTTTT	CAWSVGQASEKLFF
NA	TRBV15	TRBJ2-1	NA	TGTGCCACCAGCAGGACCTACAATGAGCAGTTCTTC	CATSRTYNEQFF
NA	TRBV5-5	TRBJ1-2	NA	TGTGCCAGCAGCTTGCCCGAGACAGAATATGGCTACACCTTC	CASSLPETEYGYTF
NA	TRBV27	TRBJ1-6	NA	TGTGCCAGCAGTCTTTCGGCCGGGGCCCATTCACCCCTCCACTTT	CASSLSAGAHSPLHF
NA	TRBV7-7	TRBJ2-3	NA	TGTGCTAGCACCCTAGCGACGACAGGGTTTCCAGATACGCAGTATTTT	CASTLATTGFPDTQYF
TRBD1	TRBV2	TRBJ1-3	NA	TGTGCCAGCAGTCAGGACAGGGGGCGGAACACCATATATTTT	CASSQDRGRNTIYF
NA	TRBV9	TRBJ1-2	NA	TGTGCCAGCAGCGATCCATTGAGCTATGGCTACACCTTC	CASSDPLSYGYTF
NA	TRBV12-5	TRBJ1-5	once	TGTGCTAGTGGTGATCCGGGACCGACTAGCTATCAGCCCCAGCATTTT	CASGDPGPTSYQPQHF
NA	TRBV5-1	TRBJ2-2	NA	TGCGCCAGCAGATCTGGACAAGAAGGAATCGATCGATTCACCGGGGAGCTGTTTTTT	CASRSGQEGIDRFTGELFF
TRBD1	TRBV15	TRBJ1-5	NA	TGTGCCACCAGCAGAACTAGTGAGGACAGGCGGTATTTT	CATSRTSEDRRYF
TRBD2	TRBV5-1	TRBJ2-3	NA	TGCGCCAGCAGCTTCGGCGGGGGGAAGGATACGCAGTATTTT	CASSFGGGKDTQYF
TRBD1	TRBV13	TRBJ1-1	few	TGTGCCAGCAGCAGGACAGGGGTGGTAACTGAAGCTTTCTTT	CASSRTGVVTEAFF
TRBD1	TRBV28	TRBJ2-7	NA	TGTGCCAGCAGTTTGAGTGGGACAGAAACCACCTACGAGCAGTACTTC	CASSLSGTETTYEQYF
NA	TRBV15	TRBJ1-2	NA	TGTGCCACCAGCAGAGATGTGGGTCCCAATGGCTACACCTTC	CATSRDVGPNGYTF
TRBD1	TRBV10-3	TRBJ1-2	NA	TGTGCCATCAGGCCCGGGACAGGTCTGGGCATGGCCCTCGCTGGCTACACCTTC	CAIRPGTGLGMALAGYTF
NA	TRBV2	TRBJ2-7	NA	TGTGCCAGCAGTGAAGTGGAGGGGCGGATGGACGAGCAGTACTTC	CASSEVEGRMDEQYF
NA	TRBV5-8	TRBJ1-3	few	TGTGCCAGCTCTAAGGGGACGCTCGGAAACACCATATATTTT	CASSKGTLGNTIYF
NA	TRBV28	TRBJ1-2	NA	TGTGCCAGCAGTCCCCCCCAGGGACCCAGCGGTGGCTACACCTTC	CASSPPQGPSGGYTF
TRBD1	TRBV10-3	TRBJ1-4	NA	TGTGCCATCAGTGAGCTCGGACAGGGGGATGAAAAACTGTTTTTT	CAISELGQGDEKLFF
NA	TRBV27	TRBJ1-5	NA	TGTGCCAGCAGTTCAATCACAGGTTGGGGCAATCAGCCCCAGCATTTT	CASSSITGWGNQPQHF
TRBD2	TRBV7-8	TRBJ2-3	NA	TGTGCCAGCAGCTTAGACGCGGGGGACACAGATACGCAGTATTTT	CASSLDAGDTDTQYF
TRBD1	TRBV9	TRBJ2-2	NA	TGTGCCAGCAGCGTCACCGGGACAGGGGACTACACCGGGGAGCTGTTTTTT	CASSVTGTGDYTGELFF
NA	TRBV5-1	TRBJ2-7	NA	TGCGCCAGCAGCTTGAATGCAGGGGCCTACGAGCAGTACTTC	CASSLNAGAYEQYF
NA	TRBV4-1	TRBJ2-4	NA	TGCGCCACCTCGTTGGGGGCGGTGGCCAAAAACATTCAGTACTTC	CATSLGAVAKNIQYF
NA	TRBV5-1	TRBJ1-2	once	TGCGCCAGCAGCTTATCAGGGGACTATGGCTACACCTTC	CASSLSGDYGYTF
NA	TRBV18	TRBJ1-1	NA	TGTGCCAGCTCACCAGTTCGGGACACTGAAGCTTTCTTT	CASSPVRDTEAFF
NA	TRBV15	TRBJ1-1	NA	TGTGCCACCAGCAGAGACTACAGTACCATGAACACTGAAGCTTTCTTT	CATSRDYSTMNTEAFF
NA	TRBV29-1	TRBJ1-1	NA	TGCAGCGTCTCGCCGGGAAGGGGAACTGAAGCTTTCTTT	CSVSPGRGTEAFF
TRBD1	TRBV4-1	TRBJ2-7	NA	TGCGCCAGCAGCCGGGCTCGGGACAGGGTGACGGGGGCCTACGAGCAGTACTTC	CASSRARDRVTGAYEQYF
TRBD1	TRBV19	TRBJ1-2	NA	TGTGCCAGCTATACGGACAGGGGGATATTGTATGGCTACACCTTC	CASYTDRGILYGYTF